Below are 9 T cell receptor beta chains sequenced from a single sample in a study of blood T cells in healthy people across ages. Primers used in a second PCR of about 7 to 11 cycles were a sample-barcoded 5' primer and a J-beta primer mix. TCRdb reanalysed the 5' RACE reads using MiXCR and keeps one entry per CDR3 protein. Of just under 550,000 distinct CDR3 sequences in the sample, 24% were seen once. These data were likewise used in another study, on T cells of mothers and their children.

The sample comprised blood. These receptors were obtained from a boy between 10 and 17 years old in good health.

This clonotype was seen a few times. The chain links TRBV29-1 to TRBJ2-2; unclear D gene. V was cut by 5 bases and J by 3 bases, with 1 base left in between. The CDR3 length is 10 residues. The germline CDR1 and CDR2 sequences are SQVTM and ANQGSEA. This CDR3 is CSVYTGELFF. The CDR3 DNA reads as TGCAGCGTTTACACCGGGGAGCTGTTTTTT.

The rearrangement links TRBV4-3 to TRBJ2-3; 11 nucleotides match TRBD2. Unmatched junction bases numbered 14, after V lost 4 bases and J lost 2 bases. The CDR3 is made up of 19 amino acids. Germline assignment: CDR1 LGHNA and CDR2 YSLEER. CDR3 sequence (DNA): TGCGCCAGCAGCCTAGAGGGCCTAGCGGGAGGATCCTTCACAGATACGCAGTATTTT. Encoded protein: CASSLEGLAGGSFTDTQYF.

The CDR3 region has the DNA TGTGCCATCAGTGAGCGGCTAGCGAGGGACACAGATACGCAGTATTTT. Its protein is CAISERLARDTDTQYF. The J gene is TRBJ2-3, the V gene TRBV10-3; possible D gene TRBD2, 6 bases. Germline loops: CDR1 ENHRY, CDR2 SYGVKD. V was trimmed by 2 bases and J by 2 bases, leaving 14 bases between them. CDR3 length: 16 amino acids.

This clonotype was observed a handful of times. The rearrangement uses TRBV7-3 and TRBJ2-3; D remains ambiguous. The CDR3 runs 15 residues. The V gene lost 0 bases and the J gene lost 1 base, with 8 bases spanning the gap. CDR1 is SGHTA, CDR2 FQGTGA, per germline. The CDR3 is CASSLTLAGTDTQYF. DNA for the CDR3: TGTGCCAGCAGCTTAACGTTAGCTGGCACAGATACGCAGTATTTT.

This clonotype turned up a few times. The rearrangement joins TRBV2 to TRBJ2-5; TRBD1 agrees at 7 bases. The end of the DNA aligns better with TRBJ2-7, so the J call may be wrong. The CDR3 has 13 residues. Per germline, CDR1 SNHLY and CDR2 FYNNEI. For the CDR3, the DNA is TGTGCCAGCAAAACAGGGGACGGGGACGAGCAGTACTTC. It translates to CASKTGDGDEQYF.

The chain couples TRBV7-9 to TRBJ2-5; no firm D call. The J call may not be correct, given that the DNA end is closer to TRBJ2-7. Germline lookup yields CDR1 SEHNR and CDR2 FQNEAQ (reference sequence). CDR3 length equals 14 residues. The CDR3 coding sequence is TGTGCCAGCAGCTTAGGGTCGGCTTCCTACGAGCAGTACTTC. Protein sequence: CASSLGSASYEQYF.

The chain carries TRBV12-3 or TRBV12-4 and TRBJ2-1; D tentatively fits TRBD1 or TRBD2 (5 bases each). With 4 bases removed from V and 14 bases from J, the gap between germline ends came to 15 bases. This CDR3 comprises 12 residues. The CDR3 spells CASSSFRDLEFF. CDR3 nucleotides: TGTGCCAGCAGTTCCTTCCGGGACCTGGAGTTCTTC.

This clonotype has just a few counts. J is TRBJ2-5 and V is TRBV7-2; 12 bases match TRBD2. The end of the DNA is better explained by TRBJ2-7, so the J call may be wrong. Germline assignment: CDR1 SGHTA and CDR2 FQGNSA. CDR3 length equals 15 residues. The CDR3 here is CASSKELAGGYEQYF. The CDR3, as DNA: TGTGCCAGCAGCAAGGAGCTAGCGGGAGGGTACGAGCAGTACTTC.

This chain joins TRBV9 and TRBJ2-2; D is possibly TRBD1 (5 bases). From germline, CDR1 is SGDLS and CDR2 YYNGEE. The V end lost 2 bases, the J end lost 6 bases, and 8 bases lay between the germline ends. The CDR3 consists of 13 residues. The CDR3 here is CASSVTDPGELFF. The CDR3 DNA sequence: TGTGCCAGCAGCGTGACAGATCCCGGGGAGCTGTTTTTT.